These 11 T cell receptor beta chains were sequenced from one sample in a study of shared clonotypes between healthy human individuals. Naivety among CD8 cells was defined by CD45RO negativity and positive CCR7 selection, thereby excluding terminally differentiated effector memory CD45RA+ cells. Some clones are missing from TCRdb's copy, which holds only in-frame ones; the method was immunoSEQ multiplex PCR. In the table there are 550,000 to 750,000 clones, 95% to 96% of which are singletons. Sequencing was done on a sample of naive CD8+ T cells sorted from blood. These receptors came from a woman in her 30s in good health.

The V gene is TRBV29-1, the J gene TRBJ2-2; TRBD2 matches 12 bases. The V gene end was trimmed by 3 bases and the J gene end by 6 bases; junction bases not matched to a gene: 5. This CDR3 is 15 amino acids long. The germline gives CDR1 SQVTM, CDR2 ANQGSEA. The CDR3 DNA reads TGCAGCGTTGAGCCGACTAGCGGGAGACCCGGGGAGCTGTTTTTT. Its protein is CSVEPTSGRPGELFF.

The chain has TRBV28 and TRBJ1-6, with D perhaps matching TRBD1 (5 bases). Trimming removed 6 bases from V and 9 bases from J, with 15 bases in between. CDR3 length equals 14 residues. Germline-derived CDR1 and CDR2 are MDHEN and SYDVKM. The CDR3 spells CASSSGAPGSPLHF. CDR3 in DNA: TGTGCCAGCAGCTCTGGGGCGCCGGGTTCACCCCTCCACTTT.

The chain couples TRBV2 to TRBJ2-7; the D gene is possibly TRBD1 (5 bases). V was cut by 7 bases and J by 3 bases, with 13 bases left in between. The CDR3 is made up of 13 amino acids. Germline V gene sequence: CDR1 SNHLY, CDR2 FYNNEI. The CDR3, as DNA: TGTGCCAGCAAACCGACAGAGAACTACGAGCAGTACTTC. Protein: CASKPTENYEQYF.

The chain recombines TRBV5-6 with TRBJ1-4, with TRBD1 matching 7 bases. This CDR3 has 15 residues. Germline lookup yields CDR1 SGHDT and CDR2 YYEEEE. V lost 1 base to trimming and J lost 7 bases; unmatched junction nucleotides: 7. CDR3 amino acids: CASSLWRGRGEKLFF. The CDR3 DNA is TGTGCCAGCAGCTTGTGGAGGGGGCGGGGTGAAAAACTGTTTTTT. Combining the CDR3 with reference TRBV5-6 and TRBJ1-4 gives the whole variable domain DAGVTQSPTHLIKTRGQQVTLRCSPKSGHDTVSWYQQALGQGPQFIFQYYEEEERQRGNFPDRFSGHQFPNYSSELNVNALLLGDSALYLCASSLWRGRGEKLFFGSGTQLSVL.

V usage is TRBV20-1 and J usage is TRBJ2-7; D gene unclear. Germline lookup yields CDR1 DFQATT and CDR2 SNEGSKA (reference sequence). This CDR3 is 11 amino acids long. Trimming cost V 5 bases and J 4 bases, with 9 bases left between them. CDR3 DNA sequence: TGCAGTGCTCTGGCTATTTACGAGCAGTACTTC. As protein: CSALAIYEQYF.

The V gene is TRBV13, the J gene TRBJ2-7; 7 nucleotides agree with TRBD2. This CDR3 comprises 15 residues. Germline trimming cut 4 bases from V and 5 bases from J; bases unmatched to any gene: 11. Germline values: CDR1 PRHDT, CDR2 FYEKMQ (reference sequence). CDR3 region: CASSSLVGGPHEQYF. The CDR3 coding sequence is TGTGCCAGCAGCTCCCTGGTGGGAGGGCCACACGAGCAGTACTTC.

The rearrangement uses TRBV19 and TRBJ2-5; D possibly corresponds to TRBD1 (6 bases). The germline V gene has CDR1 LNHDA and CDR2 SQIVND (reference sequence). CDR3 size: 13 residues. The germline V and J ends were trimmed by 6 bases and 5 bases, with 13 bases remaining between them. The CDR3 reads CASRDSRRETQYF. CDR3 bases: TGTGCCAGTAGGGACAGCCGGCGGGAGACCCAGTACTTC. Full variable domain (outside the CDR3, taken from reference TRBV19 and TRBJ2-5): DGGITQSPKYLFRKEGQNVTLSCEQNLNHDAMYWYRQDPGQGLRLIYYSQIVNDFQKGDIAEGYSVSREKKESFPLTVTSAQKNPTAFYLCASRDSRRETQYFGPGTRLLVL.

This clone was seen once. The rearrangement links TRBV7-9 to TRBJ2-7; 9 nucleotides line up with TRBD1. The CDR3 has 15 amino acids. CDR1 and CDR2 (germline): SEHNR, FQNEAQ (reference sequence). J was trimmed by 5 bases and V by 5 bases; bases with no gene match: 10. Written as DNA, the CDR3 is TGTGCCAGCAGCAATCCCGGGACAGGGTTGCACGAGCAGTACTTC. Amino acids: CASSNPGTGLHEQYF.

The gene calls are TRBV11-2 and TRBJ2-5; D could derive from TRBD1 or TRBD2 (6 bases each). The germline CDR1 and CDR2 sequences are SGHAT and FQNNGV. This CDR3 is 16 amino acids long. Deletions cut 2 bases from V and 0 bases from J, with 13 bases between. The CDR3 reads CASSLTPRGDQETQYF. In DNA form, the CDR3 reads TGTGCCAGCAGCTTAACGCCAAGGGGGGACCAAGAGACCCAGTACTTC.

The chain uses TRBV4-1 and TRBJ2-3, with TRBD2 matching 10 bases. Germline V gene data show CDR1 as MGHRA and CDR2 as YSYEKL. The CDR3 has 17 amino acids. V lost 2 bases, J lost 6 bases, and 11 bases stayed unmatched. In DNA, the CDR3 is TGCGCCAGCAGCCAACGGACTAGCGGACTGACACATGATACGCAGTATTTT. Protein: CASSQRTSGLTHDTQYF.

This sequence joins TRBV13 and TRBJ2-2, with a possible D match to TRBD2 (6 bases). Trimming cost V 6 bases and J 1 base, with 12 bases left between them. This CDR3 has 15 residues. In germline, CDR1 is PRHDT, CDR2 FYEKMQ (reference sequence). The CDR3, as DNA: TGTGCCAGCAGTTCCCGGGACTTGAACACCGGGGAGCTGTTTTTT. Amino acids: CASSSRDLNTGELFF.